These 28 T cell receptor beta chains share one sample of origin, sequenced in a study of cytomegalovirus exposure and HLA in healthy donors. Amplification used 60 Vbeta primers and 13 Jbeta primers. Here immunoSEQ multiplex PCR was the method, and the copy in TCRdb shows in-frame clones only, minus some. The table records some 140,000 clones, 75% to 85% of them present only once. Specimen: PBMCs. All receptors come from a middle-aged woman in good health and CMV-seronegative.

The chain recombines TRBV19 with TRBJ2-3; 14 bases align to TRBD2. Unmatched junction bases numbered 7, after V lost 5 bases and J lost 3 bases. The CDR3 runs to 17 residues. The germline gives CDR1 LNHDA, CDR2 SQIVND (reference sequence). The CDR3: CASSLGLAGDGTDTQYF. The CDR3 DNA follows: TGTGCCAGTAGTTTGGGACTAGCGGGGGATGGGACAGATACGCAGTATTTT.

This clone was observed a few times. This chain uses TRBV4-2 with TRBJ1-2, with a possible D match to TRBD1 (6 bases). V lost 4 bases to trimming and J lost 1 base, with 16 bases between them. In germline, CDR1 is LGHNA, CDR2 YNFKEQ. This CDR3 contains 16 residues. This CDR3 is CASSPSDRTNNYGYTF. DNA of the CDR3: TGTGCCAGCAGCCCCTCCGACAGGACAAATAACTATGGCTACACCTTC.

The chain has TRBV7-9 and TRBJ1-1; D is unclear. V shed 5 bases and J shed 3 bases, with 16 bases lying between them. In germline, CDR1 is SEHNR, CDR2 FQNEAQ (reference sequence). This CDR3 is built from 15 residues. This CDR3 reads CASSRLHEVDTEAFF. As DNA, the CDR3 is TGTGCCAGCAGCCGTTTGCATGAGGTTGACACTGAAGCTTTCTTT.

This clone showed up just a few times. V and J are TRBV6-5 and TRBJ1-2, with D unresolved. V was trimmed by 0 bases and J by 1 base, leaving 9 bases between them. The length of the CDR3 is 15 residues. From germline, CDR1 is MNHEY and CDR2 SVGAGI. The CDR3 region has the DNA TGTGCCAGCAGTTACTCGCCCAGTTTTAACTATGGCTACACCTTC. Translated: CASSYSPSFNYGYTF.

This rearrangement joins TRBV28 to TRBJ2-3; D remains unclear. V gave up 1 base and J gave up 0 bases, with 8 bases separating them. Germline assignment: CDR1 MDHEN and CDR2 SYDVKM. The CDR3 consists of 15 residues. The CDR3 reads CASSLSQTSTDTQYF. The CDR3 DNA is TGTGCCAGCAGTTTATCCCAAACTAGCACAGATACGCAGTATTTT.

The J gene is TRBJ2-5, the V gene TRBV27, with 8 bases aligning to TRBD2. CDR3 length equals 12 residues. V was clipped by 4 bases and J by 9 bases; unmatched bases: 4. CDR1 is MNHEY and CDR2 is SMNVEV in the germline V gene (reference sequence). The CDR3 DNA sequence: TGTGCCAGCAGTTGGGGCGGGGGGCCCCAGTACTTC. Translating gives CASSWGGGPQYF.

The chain recombines TRBV6-1 with TRBJ2-5, with 8 bases that match TRBD1. CDR3 length: 13 amino acids. Germline-derived CDR1 and CDR2 are MNHNS and SASEGT. Trimming took 10 bases from V and 5 from J; bases not matched to a gene: 9. The CDR3 loop is CATGHTGGETQYF. Written as DNA, the CDR3 is TGTGCCACCGGACACACAGGGGGGGAGACCCAGTACTTC.

The rearrangement links TRBV7-8 to TRBJ2-1, with D perhaps matching TRBD2 (6 bases). Germline V lookup: CDR1 SGHVS, CDR2 FQNEAQ. This CDR3 is 15 amino acids long. V lost 5 bases and J 2 bases, leaving 13 bases between the germline ends. CDR3 sequence (DNA): TGTGCCAGCAGCCCGGGACTCCCAACCTACAATGAGCAGTTCTTC. The encoded protein is CASSPGLPTYNEQFF.

Only one count was recorded for this clone. This chain uses TRBV27 with TRBJ2-7; D possibly corresponds to TRBD1 (5 bases). In germline, CDR1 is MNHEY, CDR2 SMNVEV (reference sequence). This CDR3 contains 14 residues. V dropped 5 bases and J dropped 6 bases, with 17 bases sitting between them. The CDR3 is CASSKDGARVEQYF. The CDR3, as DNA: TGTGCCAGCAGTAAAGATGGGGCTAGGGTCGAGCAGTACTTC.

The J gene is TRBJ1-1, the V gene TRBV6-1; D perhaps matches TRBD1 (6 bases). Trimming pared 6 bases from V and 0 bases from J, leaving 11 bases between. From germline, CDR1 is MNHNS and CDR2 SASEGT. The CDR3 has 14 residues. The CDR3 here is CASSGQTMNTEAFF. The CDR3, as DNA: TGTGCCAGCAGCGGACAGACCATGAACACTGAAGCTTTCTTT.

This chain links TRBV15 with TRBJ2-3; possibly TRBD2 for D (6 bases). Germline V gives CDR1 LNHNV, CDR2 YYDKDF (reference sequence). Trimming removed 0 bases from V and 14 bases from J, with 12 bases in between. This CDR3 is built from 12 residues. CDR3 region: CATSRDSGRGYF. The CDR3 DNA is TGTGCCACCAGCAGAGATAGCGGACGTGGGTATTTT. Based on the CDR3 plus reference TRBV15 and TRBJ2-3, the full variable domain is DAMVIQNPRYQVTQFGKPVTLSCSQTLNHNVMYWYQQKSSQAPKLLFHYYDKDFNNEADTPDNFQSRRPNTSFCFLDIRSPGLGDTAMYLCATSRDSGRGYFGPGTRLTVL.

The rearrangement uses TRBV6-5 and TRBJ2-7, with a weak D call TRBD2 (5 bases). The CDR3 has 14 amino acids. Trimming removed 2 bases at V and 0 bases at J, with 8 bases between. The V gene's germline CDR1 is MNHEY and CDR2 SVGAGI. CDR3 DNA sequence: TGTGCCAGCAGTTACAGGGAGAACTCCTACGAGCAGTACTTC. This encodes CASSYRENSYEQYF.

The chain employs TRBV6-5 and TRBJ2-3, with TRBD1 matching 7 bases. Per germline, CDR1 MNHEY and CDR2 SVGAGI. The CDR3 runs to 15 residues. V lost 10 bases, J lost 0 bases, and 10 bases stayed unmatched. CDR3 loop: CATTRTGQSTDTQYF. CDR3 in DNA: TGTGCCACAACCCGGACAGGACAGAGCACAGATACGCAGTATTTT.

This sequence joins TRBV5-1 and TRBJ2-2, with 14 bases aligning to TRBD2. Trimming at V came to 4 bases and at J to 7 bases, leaving 6 bases not matched to a gene. CDR1 SGHRS and CDR2 YFSETQ come from the germline V gene. The CDR3 length is 16 residues. The CDR3, as DNA: TGCGCCAGCAGCGCAGGACTAGCGGGGGGTCACGGGGAGCTGTTTTTT. It codes for CASSAGLAGGHGELFF.

The CDR3 coding sequence is TGTGCCAGCAGGACGGGGAACTACGAGCAGTACTTC. Protein product: CASRTGNYEQYF. J is TRBJ2-7 and V is TRBV2; a possible D gene is TRBD2 (5 bases). The CDR3 has 12 residues. Trimming removed 6 bases at V and 3 bases at J, with 9 bases between. Germline CDR1 is SNHLY and CDR2 is FYNNEI.

The rearrangement uses TRBV27 and TRBJ1-2, with a tentative D call TRBD1 (6 bases). With 4 bases removed from V and 2 bases from J, the gap between germline ends came to 11 bases. From germline, CDR1 is MNHEY and CDR2 SMNVEV (reference sequence). There are 14 residues in the CDR3. CDR3 loop: CASSSTTGNYGYTF. For the CDR3, the DNA is TGTGCCAGCAGTTCCACAACAGGGAACTATGGCTACACCTTC.

The chain is built from TRBV7-6 and TRBJ2-3; possible D gene TRBD1, 5 bases. V lost 5 bases and J lost 4, with 16 bases in between. The length of the CDR3 is 15 residues. Germline V CDR1 and CDR2: SGHVS, FNYEAQ. CDR3 nucleotide sequence: TGTGCCAGCAGCCACCGGCTAGGGGAATCAGATACGCAGTATTTT. This sequence encodes CASSHRLGESDTQYF.

The rearrangement joins TRBV28 to TRBJ2-7, with TRBD2 as a possible D gene (6 bases). V lost 5 bases, J lost 3 bases, and 14 bases lay in between. Germline lookup yields CDR1 MDHEN and CDR2 SYDVKM. This CDR3 is built from 14 residues. CDR3 in amino acids: CASSTGGVVYEQYF. The CDR3 coding sequence is TGTGCCAGCAGTACAGGCGGGGTAGTCTACGAGCAGTACTTC.

V usage is TRBV7-2 and J usage is TRBJ1-1; D unresolved. Per the germline V gene, CDR1 is SGHTA and CDR2 is FQGNSA. V lost 1 base to trimming and J lost 7 bases, with 7 bases between them. This CDR3 spans 12 amino acids. The CDR3 reads CASSLGGGEAFF. The CDR3 DNA reads TGTGCCAGCAGCTTAGGGGGAGGTGAAGCTTTCTTT.

The V and J genes are TRBV5-1 and TRBJ1-3, with 9 nucleotides matching TRBD1. With V trimmed by 1 base and J by 3 bases, 5 bases remained unmatched. CDR1 is SGHRS, CDR2 YFSETQ, per germline. This CDR3 region has 16 residues. DNA for the CDR3: TGCGCCAGCAGCTTGACGTACAGGGGGCTTGGAAACACCATATATTTT. It encodes CASSLTYRGLGNTIYF.

This chain connects TRBV7-9 to TRBJ1-2, with D perhaps matching TRBD1 (5 bases). Germline CDR1 and CDR2: SEHNR and FQNEAQ (reference sequence). The V gene lost 5 bases and the J gene lost 4 bases, with 14 bases spanning the gap. This CDR3 region has 14 residues. CDR3 amino acids: CASSLEVQGYGYTF. The CDR3 DNA follows: TGTGCCAGCAGCCTAGAGGTCCAGGGCTATGGCTACACCTTC.

V usage is TRBV7-9 and J usage is TRBJ2-5, with D possibly matching TRBD1 (6 bases). Trimming removed 5 bases at V and 5 bases at J, with 18 bases between. The CDR3 length is 15 residues. The germline V gene encodes CDR1 SEHNR and CDR2 FQNEAQ (reference sequence). The CDR3 nucleotides read TGTGCCAGCAGCAAAAACAGGGTAGAGAAGGAGACCCAGTACTTC. Translation: CASSKNRVEKETQYF.

This clone occurred a few times. V gene TRBV7-2 combines with J gene TRBJ1-1, with D unclear. The CDR3 runs 13 residues. Trimming stripped 11 bases from V and 1 base from J, with 14 bases between. Germline V gene lookup returns CDR1 SGHTA and CDR2 FQGNSA. The CDR3 nucleotides are TGTGCCGCCTCCATTGGGCCGAACACTGAAGCTTTCTTT. It encodes CAASIGPNTEAFF.

The V gene is TRBV5-6, the J gene TRBJ2-1, with 11 bases lining up with TRBD2. The CDR3 sequence is 18 residues long. After removal of 3 bases from V and 6 bases from J, the junction contained 14 bases not matched to a gene. The germline gives CDR1 SGHDT, CDR2 YYEEEE. The CDR3 loop reads CASSSNRQTSGVRNEQFF. Here the CDR3 DNA reads TGTGCCAGCAGCTCAAACCGACAGACTAGCGGGGTGCGCAATGAGCAGTTCTTC.

This chain joins TRBV19 and TRBJ1-5; D perhaps matches TRBD1 (6 bases). CDR1 and CDR2 from the germline V gene are LNHDA and SQIVND (reference sequence). The ends were cut back, 6 bases at V and 0 bases at J, with 12 bases in the middle. The CDR3 runs 15 residues. As DNA, the CDR3 is TGTGCCAGTAGCTTTGGACAGATTAGCAATCAGCCCCAGCATTTT. Protein sequence: CASSFGQISNQPQHF. The entire variable domain, with the rest obtained from reference TRBV19 and TRBJ1-5, is as follows: DGGITQSPKYLFRKEGQNVTLSCEQNLNHDAMYWYRQDPGQGLRLIYYSQIVNDFQKGDIAEGYSVSREKKESFPLTVTSAQKNPTAFYLCASSFGQISNQPQHFGDGTRLSIL.

The chain is built from TRBV7-2 and TRBJ2-7; 10 nucleotides agree with TRBD2. CDR3 length: 14 amino acids. After removal of 4 bases from V and 6 bases from J, the junction contained 6 bases not matched to a gene. CDR1 is SGHTA and CDR2 is FQGNSA in the germline V gene. CDR3 region: CASSWSGGDGEQYF. Here the CDR3 DNA reads TGTGCCAGCAGCTGGAGCGGGGGGGACGGCGAGCAGTACTTC.

The J gene is TRBJ2-3, the V gene TRBV19, with 8 bases that match TRBD2. J gave up 1 base and V 7 bases, and 16 bases lay outside the gene matches. The CDR3 is made up of 18 amino acids. Per germline, CDR1 LNHDA and CDR2 SQIVND (reference sequence). The CDR3 DNA follows: TGTGCCAGTACCCTTCCTCCTCCCTGGCGGGGGGGCACAGATACGCAGTATTTT. Translating gives CASTLPPPWRGGTDTQYF.

The chain recombines TRBV2 with TRBJ1-2; D unresolved. The CDR3 has 13 residues. The germline CDR1 and CDR2 sequences are SNHLY and FYNNEI. The V end lost 1 base, the J end lost 10 bases, and 13 bases lay between the germline ends. CDR3 in amino acids: CASSEGLREHYTF. The CDR3 DNA reads TGTGCCAGCAGTGAAGGTTTGAGGGAACACTACACCTTC. The whole variable domain, remainder taken from reference TRBV2 and TRBJ1-2, is EPEVTQTPSHQVTQMGQEVILRCVPISNHLYFYWYRQILGQKVEFLVSFYNNEISEKSEIFDDQFSVERPDGSNFTLKIRSTKLEDSAMYFCASSEGLREHYTFGSGTRLTVV.